This T cell receptor (beta chain) originates from a study of immune characteristics of hereditary and idiopathic chronic pancreatitis. Produced via immunoSEQ multiplex PCR; TCRdb's table is partial and in-frame only. The sample lists about 14,000 clones, roughly 70% occurring once. V shed 8 bases, J shed 0 bases, and the junction held 6 bases outside the gene matches. CDR1 and CDR2 from the germline V gene are LNHDA and SQIVND (reference sequence). The CDR3 length is 15 residues. A remark on this clone: Antigen unknown.

The study's findings and limits: No patients had chronic pancreatitis due to alcohol use. Hereditary versus idiopathic pancreatitis showed different Vbeta-Jbeta usage, including TRBV10, TRBV19, TRBV23, TRBV5.

Total pancreatectomy with islet autotransplantation was the source of the chronic pancreatitis pancreas tissue. The source is a human donor with chronic pancreatitis. The V call is TRBV19, the J call TRBJ1-5, with 8 bases matching TRBD1. Input material: pancreas tissue with hereditary chronic pancreatitis. CDR3: CASQRDRSSNQPQHF. In nucleotides, the CDR3 is TGTGCCAGTCAGCGGGACAGGAGTAGCAATCAGCCCCAGCATTTT. Looking up the rest from reference TRBV19 and TRBJ1-5 gives the full variable domain: DGGITQSPKYLFRKEGQNVTLSCEQNLNHDAMYWYRQDPGQGLRLIYYSQIVNDFQKGDIAEGYSVSREKKESFPLTVTSAQKNPTAFYLCASQRDRSSNQPQHFGDGTRLSIL.